Listed here are 24 T cell receptor beta chains from one sample, sequenced in a study of CXCR3-negative and CXCR3-positive naive CD8 T cells. The TRB libraries of cDNA were built by UMI-labeled 5' RACE. From its re-call of the 5' RACE reads, TCRdb lists each CDR3 protein once, without DNA. The listing records some 54,000 distinct CDR3 sequences. No antigens are known for them. General study findings and limits: Naive cells that were CXCR3-positive had more hydrophobic TRB CDR3s (compared with CXCR3-negative naive cells).

Sequenced material: naive CXCR3+ CD8+ T cells from blood. The subset: CD45RO-CCR7+CD27+CD95- naive CD8+ T cells expressing CXCR3 (TNR3+). These receptor sequences come from a human donor in good health. Some clones in this sample may be carry-over from other donors' samples.

This chain links TRBV29-1 with TRBJ2-1; absent DNA, TCRdb's TRBD2 call cannot be checked. CDR1 is SQVTM, CDR2 ANQGSEA, per germline. There are 18 residues in the CDR3. The CDR3 loop is CSLGGLTSGRMSYNEQFF.

The chain carries TRBV6-2 or TRBV6-3 and TRBJ2-7. This CDR3 contains 15 residues. Germline V gives CDR1 MNHEY, CDR2 SVGEGT. CDR3: CASSYGQLPPTKQYF.

The chain uses TRBV4-3 and TRBJ2-1. The CDR3 runs to 15 residues. Germline CDR1 LGHNA, CDR2 YSLEER. CDR3 region: CASSQVPSSYNEQFF.

This chain joins TRBV27 and TRBJ2-1; the TRBD2 assignment by TCRdb is unverifiable without DNA. The CDR3 is made up of 15 amino acids. Per the germline V gene, CDR1 is MNHEY and CDR2 is SMNVEV (reference sequence). CDR3 loop: CASSHTPRTDNEQFF.

The rearrangement joins TRBV7-9 to TRBJ1-1; the D call of TRBD1 rests on TCRdb alone, since no DNA is present to check it. Germline assignment: CDR1 SEHNR and CDR2 FQNEAQ (reference sequence). CDR3 length equals 14 residues. This CDR3 is CASSLGQMNTEAFF.

This rearrangement joins TRBV7-9 to TRBJ2-3. The CDR3 sequence is 12 residues long. The V gene's germline CDR1 is SEHNR and CDR2 FQNEAQ (reference sequence). The CDR3 loop is CASRFSTDTQYF.

In terms of frequency, this clonotype is medium-sized (0.01 to 0.1%). V is TRBV4-3 and J is TRBJ1-6; no DNA is available, so the TRBD1 call from TCRdb remains unchecked. The CDR3 spans 16 residues. Germline loops: CDR1 LGHNA, CDR2 YSLEER. CDR3 in amino acids: CASSQDSGTGVSPLHF.

The V call is TRBV19, the J call TRBJ2-1; the D call from TCRdb, TRBD1, cannot be confirmed without DNA. This CDR3 contains 15 residues. The germline gives CDR1 LNHDA, CDR2 SQIVND (reference sequence). This CDR3 reads CASNYRLGTYNEQFF. The variable domain in full, completed from reference TRBV19 and TRBJ2-1, reads DGGITQSPKYLFRKEGQNVTLSCEQNLNHDAMYWYRQDPGQGLRLIYYSQIVNDFQKGDIAEGYSVSREKKESFPLTVTSAQKNPTAFYLCASNYRLGTYNEQFFGPGTRLTVL.

The CDR3 here is CASSFQGVSYEQYF. The rearrangement links TRBV7-2 to TRBJ2-7; TCRdb proposes TRBD1, but this gene call is untestable without DNA. Germline-derived CDR1 and CDR2 are SGHTA and FQGNSA. CDR3 length: 14 residues.

V and J are TRBV21-1 and TRBJ2-3; TCRdb's assignment of TRBD1 cannot be checked, as there is no DNA. TRBV21-1 is a pseudogene. The CDR3 has 16 residues. The CDR3 sequence: CASSHARDPSTDTQYF.

The rearrangement links TRBV15 to TRBJ2-5. Germline V gene data show CDR1 as LNHNV and CDR2 as YYDKDF (reference sequence). The CDR3 extends over 13 amino acids. The CDR3 protein is CATSRDSKETQYF.

The chain is built from TRBV29-1 and TRBJ2-3; no DNA is available, so the TRBD2 call from TCRdb remains unchecked. CDR3 size: 16 residues. Germline V gives CDR1 SQVTM, CDR2 ANQGSEA. The CDR3 spells CSVEAPAGETTDTQYF.

J is TRBJ2-7 and V is TRBV7-9. In germline, CDR1 is SEHNR, CDR2 FQNEAQ (reference sequence). This CDR3 spans 14 amino acids. The CDR3 spells CASSIIPNSNEQYF.

The chain uses TRBV9 and TRBJ2-1; the TRBD2 assignment by TCRdb is unverifiable without DNA. From germline, CDR1 is SGDLS and CDR2 YYNGEE. CDR3 length: 13 residues. The CDR3 protein is CASSPGASNEQFF.

The chain recombines TRBV7-9 with TRBJ2-1; the TCRdb call, TRBD2, lacks DNA for checking. CDR3 length: 14 residues. CDR1 is SEHNR and CDR2 is FQNEAQ in the germline V gene (reference sequence). CDR3 protein: CASREPSGDNEQFF.

This sequence joins TRBV12-3 or TRBV12-4 and TRBJ2-2; TCRdb returns TRBD2, unconfirmable since there is no DNA. The CDR3 has 16 residues. The chain's CDR3 is CASIPPGRLNTGELFF.

This CDR3 reads CASRQIGTGTADTKYF. This chain uses TRBV6-2 or TRBV6-3 with TRBJ2-3; the D call from TCRdb, TRBD1, cannot be confirmed without DNA. This CDR3 is built from 16 residues. The germline gives CDR1 MNHEY, CDR2 SVGEGT.

V usage is TRBV9 and J usage is TRBJ1-1; TCRdb outputs TRBD1, but without DNA this stays unchecked. From germline, CDR1 is SGDLS and CDR2 YYNGEE. This CDR3 comprises 16 residues. The CDR3 sequence is CASSVLVDRENTEAFF.

This chain connects TRBV5-1 to TRBJ2-7. CDR3 size: 14 residues. CDR1 is SGHRS and CDR2 is YFSETQ in the germline V gene. CDR3: CASSFEQSSYEQYF.

This sequence joins TRBV3-1 and TRBJ2-1; TCRdb indicates TRBD2, and absent DNA this call remains unverified. The germline CDR1 and CDR2 sequences are LGHDT and YNNKEL (reference sequence). The CDR3 consists of 17 residues. The CDR3 loop is CASSQEGGTRGVLEQFF.

CDR3 in amino acids: CSVEDRAGDYGYTF. The rearrangement joins TRBV29-1 to TRBJ1-2; TCRdb returns TRBD1, unconfirmable since there is no DNA. Germline V gives CDR1 SQVTM, CDR2 ANQGSEA. The CDR3 has 14 residues.

The V and J genes are TRBV10-3 and TRBJ1-2; TCRdb lists TRBD1, though no DNA is available to test this call. The germline gives CDR1 ENHRY, CDR2 SYGVKD. This CDR3 is 14 amino acids long. CDR3 in amino acids: CAISEPTGGRGYTF.

This chain joins TRBV7-6 and TRBJ2-2. Germline CDR1 SGHVS, CDR2 FNYEAQ. CDR3 length equals 16 residues. The CDR3 reads CASSLGPRQNTGELFF.

The chain is built from TRBV7-9 and TRBJ1-5; as DNA is missing, the TRBD1 call by TCRdb cannot be tested. CDR1 is SEHNR and CDR2 is FQNEAQ in the germline V gene (reference sequence). There are 15 residues in the CDR3. CDR3 loop: CASSPDRAVNQPQHF.